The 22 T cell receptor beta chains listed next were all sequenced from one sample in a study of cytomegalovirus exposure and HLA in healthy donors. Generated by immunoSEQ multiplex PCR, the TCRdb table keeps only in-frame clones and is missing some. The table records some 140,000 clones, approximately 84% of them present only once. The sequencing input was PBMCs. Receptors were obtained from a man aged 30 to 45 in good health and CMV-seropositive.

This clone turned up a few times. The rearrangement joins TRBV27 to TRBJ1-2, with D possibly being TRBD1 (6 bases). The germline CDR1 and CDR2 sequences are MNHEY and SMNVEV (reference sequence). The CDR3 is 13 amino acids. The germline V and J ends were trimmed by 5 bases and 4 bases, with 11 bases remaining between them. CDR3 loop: CASSHRETYGYTF. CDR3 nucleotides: TGTGCCAGCAGTCACAGGGAAACCTATGGCTACACCTTC.

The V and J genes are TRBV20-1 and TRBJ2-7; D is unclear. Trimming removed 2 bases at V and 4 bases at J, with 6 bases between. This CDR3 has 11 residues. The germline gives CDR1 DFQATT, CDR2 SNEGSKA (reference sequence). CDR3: CSARMRYEQYF. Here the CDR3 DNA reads TGCAGTGCTAGAATGAGGTACGAGCAGTACTTC.

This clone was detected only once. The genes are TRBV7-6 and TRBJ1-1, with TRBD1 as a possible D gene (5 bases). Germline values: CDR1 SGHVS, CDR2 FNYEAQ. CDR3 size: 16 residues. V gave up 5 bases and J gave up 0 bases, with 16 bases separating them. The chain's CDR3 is CASSLETAPMNTEAFF. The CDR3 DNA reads TGTGCCAGCAGCCTCGAGACAGCACCTATGAACACTGAAGCTTTCTTT.

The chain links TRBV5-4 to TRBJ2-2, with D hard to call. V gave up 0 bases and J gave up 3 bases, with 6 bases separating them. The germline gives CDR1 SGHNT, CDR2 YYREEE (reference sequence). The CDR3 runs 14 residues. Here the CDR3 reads CASSLVADTGELFF. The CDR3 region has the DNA TGTGCCAGCAGCTTGGTTGCAGACACCGGGGAGCTGTTTTTT.

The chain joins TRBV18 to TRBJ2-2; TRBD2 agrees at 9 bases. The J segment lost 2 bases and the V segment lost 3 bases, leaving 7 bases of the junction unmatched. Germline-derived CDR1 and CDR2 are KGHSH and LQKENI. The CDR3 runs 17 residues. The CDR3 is CASSPRLADSNTGELFF. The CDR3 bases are TGTGCCAGCTCACCTAGACTAGCGGACTCTAACACCGGGGAGCTGTTTTTT.

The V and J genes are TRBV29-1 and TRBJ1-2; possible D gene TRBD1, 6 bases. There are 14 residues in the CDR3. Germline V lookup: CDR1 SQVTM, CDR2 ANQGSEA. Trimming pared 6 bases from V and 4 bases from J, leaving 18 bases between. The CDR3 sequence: CSVASTGSFYGYTF. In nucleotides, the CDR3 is TGCAGCGTCGCCTCGACAGGAAGCTTCTATGGCTACACCTTC.

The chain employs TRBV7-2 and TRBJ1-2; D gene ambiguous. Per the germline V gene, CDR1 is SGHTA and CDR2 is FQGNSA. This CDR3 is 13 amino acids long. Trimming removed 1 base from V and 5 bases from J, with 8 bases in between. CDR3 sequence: CASSLGPGYGYTF. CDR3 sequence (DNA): TGTGCCAGCAGCTTAGGCCCAGGTTATGGCTACACCTTC.

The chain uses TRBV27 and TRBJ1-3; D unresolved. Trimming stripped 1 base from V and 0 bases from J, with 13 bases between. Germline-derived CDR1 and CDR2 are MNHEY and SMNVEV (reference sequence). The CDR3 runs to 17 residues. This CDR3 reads CASSLYSRQVSGNTIYF. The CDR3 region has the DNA TGTGCCAGCAGTTTATATTCCAGGCAGGTCTCTGGAAACACCATATATTTT.

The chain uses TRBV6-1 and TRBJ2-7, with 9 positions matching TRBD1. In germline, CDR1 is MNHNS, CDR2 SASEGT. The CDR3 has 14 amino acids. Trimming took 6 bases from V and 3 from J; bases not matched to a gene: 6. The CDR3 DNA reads TGTGCCAGCAGGGCTCCGGGACAGGGCTACGAGCAGTACTTC. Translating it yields CASRAPGQGYEQYF.

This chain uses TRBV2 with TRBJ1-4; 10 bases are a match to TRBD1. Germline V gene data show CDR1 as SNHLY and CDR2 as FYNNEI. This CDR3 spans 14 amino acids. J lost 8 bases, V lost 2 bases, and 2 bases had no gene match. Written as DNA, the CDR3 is TGTGCCAGCAGTGAACGGACAGGGGGGGAAAAACTGTTTTTT. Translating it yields CASSERTGGEKLFF.

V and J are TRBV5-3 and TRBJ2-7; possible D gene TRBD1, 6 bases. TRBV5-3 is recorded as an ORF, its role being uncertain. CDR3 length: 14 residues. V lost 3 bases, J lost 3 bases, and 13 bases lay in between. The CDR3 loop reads CARSSKTGNYEQYF. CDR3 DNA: TGTGCCAGAAGCTCCAAAACAGGGAACTACGAGCAGTACTTC.

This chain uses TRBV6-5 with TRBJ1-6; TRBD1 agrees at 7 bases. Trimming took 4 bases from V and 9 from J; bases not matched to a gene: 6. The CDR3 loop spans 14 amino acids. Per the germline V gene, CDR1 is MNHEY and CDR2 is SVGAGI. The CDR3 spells CASSWTGYFSPLHF. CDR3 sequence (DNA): TGTGCCAGCAGTTGGACAGGATATTTTTCACCCCTCCACTTT.

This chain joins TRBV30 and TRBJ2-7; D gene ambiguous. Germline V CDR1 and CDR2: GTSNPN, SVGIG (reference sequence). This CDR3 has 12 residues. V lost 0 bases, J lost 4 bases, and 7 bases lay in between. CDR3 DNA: TGTGCCTGGAGTGTATCAGAATACGAGCAGTACTTC. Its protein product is CAWSVSEYEQYF.

The CDR3 coding sequence is TGTGCCAGCAGCTTCCGAGGGGGGGCCGGGGAGCTGTTTTTT. As protein: CASSFRGGAGELFF. This chain links TRBV7-2 with TRBJ2-2, with a possible D match to TRBD2 (7 bases). The germline V and J ends were trimmed by 3 bases and 6 bases, with 11 bases remaining between them. CDR1 is SGHTA and CDR2 is FQGNSA in the germline V gene. The CDR3 consists of 14 residues.

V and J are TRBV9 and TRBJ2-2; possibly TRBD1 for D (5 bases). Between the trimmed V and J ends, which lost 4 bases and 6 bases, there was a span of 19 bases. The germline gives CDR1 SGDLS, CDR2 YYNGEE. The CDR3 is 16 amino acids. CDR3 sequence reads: CASSPGISARSGELFF. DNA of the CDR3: TGTGCCAGCAGCCCAGGGATATCAGCAAGATCCGGGGAGCTGTTTTTT.

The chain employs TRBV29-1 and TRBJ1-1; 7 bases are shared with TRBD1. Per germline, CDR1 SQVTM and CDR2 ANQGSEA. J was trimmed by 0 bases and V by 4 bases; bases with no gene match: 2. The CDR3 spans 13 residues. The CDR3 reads CSVAGQLNTEAFF. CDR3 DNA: TGCAGCGTTGCGGGACAGCTGAACACTGAAGCTTTCTTT.

CDR3 region: CASSQDGQELYGYTF. The CDR3 DNA follows: TGCGCCAGCAGCCAAGATGGGCAGGAACTCTATGGCTACACCTTC. The J gene is TRBJ1-2, the V gene TRBV4-1; D call uncertain. This CDR3 has 15 residues. Per the germline V gene, CDR1 is MGHRA and CDR2 is YSYEKL. V was pared by 0 bases and J by 4 bases, with 12 bases between.

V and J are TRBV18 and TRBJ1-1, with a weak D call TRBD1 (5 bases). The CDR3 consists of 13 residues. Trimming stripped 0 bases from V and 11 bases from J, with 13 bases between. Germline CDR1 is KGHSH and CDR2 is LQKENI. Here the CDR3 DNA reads TGTGCCAGCTCACCACCGTCACCCCCAGGGGCTTTCTTT. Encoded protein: CASSPPSPPGAFF.

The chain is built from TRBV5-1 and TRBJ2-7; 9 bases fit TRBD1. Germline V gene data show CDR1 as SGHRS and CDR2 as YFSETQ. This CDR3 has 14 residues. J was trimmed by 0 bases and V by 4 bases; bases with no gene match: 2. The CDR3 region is CASSQTGGSYEQYF. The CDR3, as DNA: TGCGCCAGCAGCCAGACAGGGGGCTCCTACGAGCAGTACTTC.

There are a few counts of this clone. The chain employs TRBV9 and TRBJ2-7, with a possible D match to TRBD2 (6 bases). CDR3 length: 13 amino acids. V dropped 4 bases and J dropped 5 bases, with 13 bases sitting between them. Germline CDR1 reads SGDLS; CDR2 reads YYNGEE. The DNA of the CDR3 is TGTGCCAGCAGCCTCCATACTAGCAACGAGCAGTACTTC. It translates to CASSLHTSNEQYF.

The CDR3: CASSYRPSGGRDTQYF. Here the CDR3 DNA reads TGTGCCAGCAGTTACAGGCCTAGCGGGGGTAGAGATACGCAGTATTTT. This chain links TRBV6-5 with TRBJ2-3; 10 bases agree with TRBD2. Per germline, CDR1 MNHEY and CDR2 SVGAGI. J gave up 5 bases and V 2 bases, and 7 bases lay outside the gene matches. The CDR3 spans 16 residues.

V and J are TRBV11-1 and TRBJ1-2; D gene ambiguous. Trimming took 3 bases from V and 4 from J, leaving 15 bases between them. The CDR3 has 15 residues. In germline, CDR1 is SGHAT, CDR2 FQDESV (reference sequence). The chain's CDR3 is CASSFSHTQSYGYTF. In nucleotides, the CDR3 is TGTGCCAGCAGCTTTAGCCATACGCAAAGCTATGGCTACACCTTC.